Listed below are T cell receptor beta chains from one sample, sequenced in a study of cytomegalovirus exposure and HLA in healthy donors. The data were produced by immunoSEQ multiplex PCR, yet TCRdb's version contains in-frame clones alone and is incomplete. Of more than 95,000 clones in the sample, approximately 79% were seen once. Sequencing was performed on PBMCs. Receptors originate from a man aged 25-40 years in good health and CMV-seropositive. CDR3s leave out the opening cysteine and the closing phenylalanine or tryptophan.

>TRBJ1-1|TRBV5-1
ASSQNTEAF
>TRBJ2-2|TRBV6-5
ASSPGGTGELF
>TRBJ2-7|TRBV6-6
ASSPTSGEQY
>TRBJ1-5|TRBV19
ASSTGPQPQH
>TRBJ1-1|TRBV7-9
ASSYAGGGGTEAF
>TRBJ2-1|TRBV10-2
ASRDRDYNEQF
>TRBJ2-3|TRBV5-4
ASSFTGKVPS
>TRBJ1-4|TRBV6-1
ASRGGATNEKLF
>TRBJ1-5|TRBV5-1
ASSLDRASGQPQH
>TRBJ2-5|TRBV4-2
ASNLPGQGQETQY
>TRBJ2-5|TRBV5-1
ASSLVASQETQY
>TRBJ1-4|TRBV28
ASSNRGLNEKLF
>TRBJ2-1|TRBV7-3
ASSLGGGSYNEQF
>TRBJ1-5|TRBV19
ASMGTGTQPQH
>TRBJ2-5|TRBV6-5
ASSRAAGEGQY
>TRBJ1-5|TRBV7-2
ASSLYRGPQH
>TRBJ2-7|TRBV11-2
ASSFGTGGNEQY
>TRBJ2-3|TRBV1
TSLPRGGTDTQY
>TRBJ2-7|TRBV30
AWKRDSISEQY
>TRBJ1-4|TRBV27
ASSLSRTREKLF
>TRBJ1-5|TRBV18
ASSQGGGQNQPQH
>TRBJ1-1|TRBV6-5
ASTRYQGSTEAF
>TRBJ1-5|TRBV30
AWRATGSQPQH
>TRBJ2-1|TRBV7-2
ASSKGLEYNEQF
>TRBJ2-5|TRBV5-1
ASSLGGDRETQY
>TRBJ2-1|TRBV4-1
ASSQGGGRSSYNEQF
>TRBJ2-7|TRBV5-1
ASSLAGDIYEQY
>TRBJ2-3|TRBV5-1
ASSVRGQGQDTQY
>TRBJ2-7|TRBV2
ASRPGQGSHLTLYEQY
>TRBJ2-6|TRBV7-3
ASSLKGGGANVLT
>TRBJ2-7|TRBV5-1
ASSLEGTGDEQY
>TRBJ1-3|TRBV6-6
ASRGGPSSGNTIY
>TRBJ2-3|TRBV28
ASSPRGRGTDTQY
>TRBJ2-7|TRBV10-3
AISPDRGLYEQY
>TRBJ1-2|TRBV6-1
ASSAYGYT
>TRBJ1-2|TRBV10-2
ASSQGQVYGYT
>TRBJ2-1|TRBV6-1
ASSERSVWVSGNEQF
>TRBJ2-7|TRBV18
ASSPGSSYEQY
>TRBJ2-2|TRBV6-5
ASSYGTPNTGELF
>TRBJ2-3|TRBV27
ASRSGTSITDTQY
>TRBJ1-5|TRBV7-9
ASSLGGSQPQH
>-|TRBV6-1
ASRGQGPYEQY
>TRBJ2-7|TRBV7-2
ASSLLSGGSYSYEQY
>TRBJ2-5|TRBV2
ASSDPGGN
>TRBJ2-7|TRBV6-5
ASSYSGSGGEQY
>TRBJ2-5|TRBV30
ARGGPVEETQY
>TRBJ2-3|TRBV2
ASSESPSRGDTQY
>TRBJ2-7|TRBV28
ASRRGYEQY
>TRBJ2-6|TRBV18
ASSPSRGANVLT
>TRBJ1-5|TRBV7-2
ASRENSNQPQH
>TRBJ2-6|TRBV5-4
ASSPSTGAGANVLT
>TRBJ2-7|TRBV9
ASSVTPGQDEQY
>TRBJ2-2|TRBV18
ASSPSPGTQNTGELF